This T cell receptor (beta chain) was obtained from a study of vaccination and CD4 T cells after COVID-19. Overall study: Stimulation of cells relied on overlapping spike peptides derived from SARS-CoV-2, HCoV-NL63, HCoV-OC43 and HCoV-229E. The study's findings and limits: Median reactive clonotypes, those recognizing SARS-CoV-2, rose from about 22 to 38, not significantly.

Worth noting for this clonotype: Its antigen is still unknown.

Cultured CD4+ T cells had their DNA profiled by the Oncomine TCR Beta short-read assay. Using its own MiXCR run on the PCR reads, TCRdb lists one record per CDR3 protein. The repertoire has 22,000 or so distinct CDR3 sequences, approximately 29% of them found once; the top ten carry 9.5% to 12%. CDR1 is SNHLY, CDR2 FYNNEI, per germline. Trimming stripped 6 bases from V and 6 bases from J, with 10 bases between. The CDR3 has 12 residues. The time point was: late sampling 161 to 241 days after vaccination in a few convalescent patients. Treatment meaning: approximately 10-day PBMC culture with coronavirus spike peptide pools or control peptides (ViraFEST assay). Cultures used some 2 million PBMCs per well, 9 to 10 IU/ml IL-2 and around 9.2 ug/ml peptides.

The gene calls are TRBV2 and TRBJ2-3; no clear D gene. This material consisted of CD4+ T cells from blood, cultured in vitro, taken about 7 months after SARS-CoV-2 vaccination. This TCR was recovered from a human donor who had recovered from COVID-19. This CDR3 reads CASRVVGDTQYF. Written as DNA, the CDR3 is TGTGCCAGCAGGGTTGTGGGGGATACGCAGTATTTT.